This T cell receptor beta chain was profiled in a study of cytomegalovirus exposure and HLA in healthy donors (dated by TCRdb to about 2017). A note on the overall study: An earlier analysis of approximately 640 of the donors reported roughly 300 Gb of sequence data and more than 90 million unique TCR beta sequences from roughly 180 million T cells. An early release covering about 600 HLA-typed donors comprised 250 to 350 gigabases of sequencing data and approximately 85 million unique TCR sequences. Among the roughly 410 genotyped donors, roughly 80% belonged to the genetic ancestry cluster associated with self-reported Caucasian donors. The study aimed to test whether signatures of past pathogen exposure could be identified by cataloging public T cell receptors. Using immunosequencing, the study profiled T cell repertoires from 666 subjects and related those repertoires to cytomegalovirus serostatus. In addition to the first cohort of about 650 subjects, a separate validation cohort of approximately 120 different subjects was used. High-throughput TCR immunosequencing, statistical association of individual TCRs with disease status, and machine learning were combined to predict cytomegalovirus infection status. To study patterns of TCR occurrence, a later analysis re-analyzed previously published TCR beta repertoires from 550 to 800 donors and added high-resolution HLA genotyping. The later analysis used no new phenotypic data to find candidate immune exposures, relying instead on TCR beta sequences and their occurrence across donors. To decide whether each TCR beta V gene segment behaved as functional or pseudogenic, an earlier analysis of over 500 of the donors relied on high-throughput TCR beta sequencing. Donor age, sex, ethnicity and CMV serostatus were compiled together with the repertoire data. In a later genetic analysis, genome-wide SNP genotypes for about 55% of the roughly 700 donors were used, and that subset was treated as a discovery cohort. All discovery cohort repertoires had been generated on a single sequencing platform. HLA typing included class I and class II loci at four-digit resolution. Typing coverage differed by locus: A, B, C, DRB1 and DQB1 were typed in roughly 620-630 donors, DQA1 in 500 to 550, DPA1 in approximately 610, and DPB1 in 472. A handful of DR-DQ haplotypes were handled as single units for association and clustering because linkage in the cohort was strong. Across some 400 genotyped donors of the cohort, an average of about 240,000 unique TCR beta nucleotide sequences per donor were sequenced, and 15% to 20% of those sequences were non-productive.

Sequences MDHEN (CDR1) and SYDVKM (CDR2) are obtained from the germline V gene. Between the V and J ends, shortened by 8 bases and 0 bases respectively, the junction contains 19 bases. The CDR3 runs 17 residues from the cysteine to the phenylalanine. Only the CDR3 part of the read is kept: 51 bases, read in frame from the first base. The cohort consisted of more than 650 healthy bone marrow donors. All cohort members were sampled while nominally healthy, although unrecorded immune exposures were likely present. The donor was CMV seronegative and belonged to the group of 352 seronegative cohort members. A peripheral blood sample was collected from each donor, and TCR beta sequencing was performed on peripheral blood mononuclear cells. Genomic DNA extraction from the blood cell samples was performed with the Qiagen DNeasy Blood Extraction Kit. Concerning this clone itself: There is no known antigen for this receptor. No base qualities exist here, and no much larger clone lies one base off it.

Broad study findings and their caveats: In an earlier analysis of 587 of the donors, most TCR beta V segments appeared in productive rearrangements about 87% or about 30% of the time, broadly matching IMGT annotations. This cohort had only TCR beta chains sequenced, and the lack of alpha or paired-chain data limited which features could be detected. In a later analysis, around 17,000 TCR beta sequences were associated with specific HLA alleles at a false discovery rate of 0.05. While some public TCRs were present in many individuals, most TCR sequences turned up only very rarely across donors. A further reported finding was that TCR beta sequences accurately predicted the HLA-A and HLA-B alleles for most subjects in the first cohort. Some IMGT-functional V segments, including TRBV6-2 and TRBV6-3, could not be distinguished by the 87-base-pair reads and were therefore excluded. Because HLA typing was missing for some donors at each locus, association tests included only the typed subset. In a later analysis, TCR association rates were found to vary across HLA loci, with the most associated TCRs seen for DRB1 alleles and the fewest for HLA-C alleles. A later analysis reported that several top co-occurrence clusters appeared linked to parvovirus B19, influenza, CMV and Epstein-Barr virus. CMV serostatus was the only immune exposure information available for the cohort. Correlated functional status among segregating V segments might reflect linkage disequilibrium, but an unknown experimental factor could not be ruled out. When HLA alleles, especially DR and DQ, strongly co-occurred, TCR associations were difficult to assign to individual alleles. Most CMV-associated TCR beta chains appeared to be HLA-restricted in a later analysis, and the HLA associations seemed to be driven largely by CMV exposure. The classifier was reported to diagnose cytomegalovirus status with high specificity and sensitivity in both the original cohort and the validation cohort. The authors suggested that the approach could potentially be generalized to other disease states and immunological phenotypes. The study listed 150 to 200 TCR beta chains as associated with cytomegalovirus. In a later genetic analysis, fewer N-insertions in productive TCRs were reported among donors in an Asian-associated ancestry cluster than the roughly 640-donor mean. Because counts were too low, 15 to 20 rarely observed V segments, including chromosome 9 orphons, were excluded from the earlier analysis of several hundred of the donors. The sequencing pipeline was judged likely to have produced a cluster of highly shared sequence variants as a technical artifact. A later analysis found that HLA-associated TCR beta chains were more clonally expanded and had lower generation probabilities than equally common non-associated chains. Three of the identified cytomegalovirus-associated TCR beta chains were confirmed in vitro to be specific for cytomegalovirus antigens. Sequencing depth was assumed to be roughly uniform across donors in the presence/absence analyses, though that assumption may not hold. In a later genetic analysis, a missense DCLRE1C variant was associated with V-gene and J-gene trimming of TCR beta chains, and the association was replicated in an independent cohort.

The library relied on the immunoSEQ multiplex PCR assay. For the multiplex PCR, a mixture combining 60 forward primers for TCR Vbeta segments and 13 reverse primers for TCR Jbeta segments was used. The CDR3 region of rearranged TCR beta genes was amplified from genomic DNA by a multiplex PCR assay. Amplified TCR beta libraries were sequenced as 87-base-pair reads on the Illumina HiSeq System. Processing in the source paper ran as follows. A later analysis counted tens of millions of unique TCR beta chains across the 500 to 850 repertoires, and around 12 million of these chains were shared by at least two donors. A nearest-neighbor algorithm error-corrected the raw reads and collapsed the reads into unique sequences, merging closely related sequences to remove PCR and sequencing errors. Alignment of CDR3 sequences to IMGT reference sequences was used to assign V, D and J gene segments. For a sequence to be retained, a match of at least six nucleotides to both a V gene segment and a J gene segment was required. A rearrangement was called productive if the CDR3 had no stop codons and remained in frame with V and J, and every other rearrangement was called non-productive. Following IMGT convention, CDR3 was defined as the stretch from the second conserved V-encoded cysteine up to the conserved J-encoded phenylalanine. Sequences without an unambiguous match to a single V gene segment were excluded from the earlier analysis of a few hundred of the donors. In an earlier analysis of 587 of the donors, V segments were called functional above 56.7% productive rearrangements and were called segregating when the between-donor standard deviation exceeded 5%. To diagnose cytomegalovirus status from the catalog of TCR beta chain sequences, a statistical classification framework was built. V and J gene assignment, in a later analysis, came from comparing TCR nucleotide sequences with IMGT/GENE-DB human TR gene sequences. Using the TCRdist pipeline, a later analysis assigned CDR3 sequences along with most-parsimonious VDJ recombination scenarios. In a later analysis, each TCR beta chain was defined by its CDR3 amino acid sequence together with its V-gene family, and reads lacking a unique V-gene family were excluded. As a way to deal with suspected cross-contamination and a sequencing artifact, a later analysis dropped hundreds of nucleotide sequences that were highly shared and had low generation probability. For each public chain, a later analysis derived a clonal expansion index from normalized ranks of inferred template counts within each repertoire. Generation probabilities in a later analysis came from a VDJ recombination model fitted to out-of-frame rearrangements, and those results were checked against IGoR. A later analysis scored TCR-TCR, TCR-HLA and TCR-CMV co-occurrence with hypergeometric tests, applying a repertoire-size bias correction to TCR pairs. To estimate false discovery rates, a later analysis permuted the HLA or CMV assignments 20 times. In a later analysis, co-occurring TCRs were grouped with DBSCAN, and TCRdist sequence similarity was added when clustering was performed within HLA-allele-positive subsets. For co-occurrence clustering, repertoires with fewer than 30,000 or more than 120,000 public chains were excluded, along with about five repertoires with anomalous nucleotide sharing. Imported from immuneACCESS, the table was reduced by TCRdb to in-frame sequences with V and J called. These copies leave out some clones; in studies compared against another copy, an unresolved V gene accounts for under half, and the cause of the remainder is not known. The DNA gave D and trimming, while V, J and clone size come from that table. For this sample the table gives 150,000 to 200,000 clones, of which approximately 86% were detected only once. The leading ten clones occupy nearly 2% of the sample.

Recombination joined TRBV28 with TRBJ1-4; the D region possibly corresponds to TRBD1 (6 bases align). The TCR was taken from a woman aged 18-29 years in good health and CMV-seronegative. The sequencing sample was made of PBMCs. The bases read TGTGCCAGCCAAAAATGGACAGCCTATGCAACTAATGAAAAACTGTTTTTT. It codes for CASQKWTAYATNEKLFF.